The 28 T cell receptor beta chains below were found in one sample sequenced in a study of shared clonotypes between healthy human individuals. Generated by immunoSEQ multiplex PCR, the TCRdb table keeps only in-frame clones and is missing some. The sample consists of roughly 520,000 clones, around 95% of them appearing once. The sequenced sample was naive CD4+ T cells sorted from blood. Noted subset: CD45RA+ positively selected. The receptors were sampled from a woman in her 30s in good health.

CDR3 region: CASTPTGSKLEQYF. The CDR3 DNA follows: TGTGCCAGCACCCCGACAGGGTCTAAATTGGAGCAGTACTTC. The chain uses TRBV28 and TRBJ2-7; 7 bases are a match to TRBD1. Germline CDR1 MDHEN, CDR2 SYDVKM. J gave up 7 bases and V 7 bases, and 13 bases lay outside the gene matches. The CDR3 loop spans 14 amino acids.

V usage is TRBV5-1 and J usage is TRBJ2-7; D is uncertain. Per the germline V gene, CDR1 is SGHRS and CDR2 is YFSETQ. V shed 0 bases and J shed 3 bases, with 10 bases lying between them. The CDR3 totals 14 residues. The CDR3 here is CASSLAVDLYEQYF. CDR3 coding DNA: TGCGCCAGCAGCTTGGCCGTTGACCTCTACGAGCAGTACTTC.

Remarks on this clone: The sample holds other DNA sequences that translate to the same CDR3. The CDR3 is CASSLDSTSYNEQFF. The CDR3 bases are TGCGCCAGCAGCTTGGACTCTACCTCCTACAATGAGCAGTTCTTC. The chain combines TRBV5-1 with TRBJ2-1; D gene unclear. Trimming left V 0 bases short and J 0 bases short, with 7 bases between. Germline CDR1 and CDR2: SGHRS and YFSETQ. There are 15 residues in the CDR3.

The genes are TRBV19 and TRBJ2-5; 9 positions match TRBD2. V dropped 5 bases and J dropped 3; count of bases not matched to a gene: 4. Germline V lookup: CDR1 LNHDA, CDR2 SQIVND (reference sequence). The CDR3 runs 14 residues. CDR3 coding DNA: TGTGCCAGTAGTCAATTAGCGGGAGAAGAGACCCAGTACTTC. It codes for CASSQLAGEETQYF.

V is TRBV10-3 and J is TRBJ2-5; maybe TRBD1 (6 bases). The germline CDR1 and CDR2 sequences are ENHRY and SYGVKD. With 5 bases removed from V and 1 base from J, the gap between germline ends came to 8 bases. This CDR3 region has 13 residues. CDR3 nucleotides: TGTGCCATCAGTCGACAGGCCCAAGAGACCCAGTACTTC. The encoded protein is CAISRQAQETQYF.

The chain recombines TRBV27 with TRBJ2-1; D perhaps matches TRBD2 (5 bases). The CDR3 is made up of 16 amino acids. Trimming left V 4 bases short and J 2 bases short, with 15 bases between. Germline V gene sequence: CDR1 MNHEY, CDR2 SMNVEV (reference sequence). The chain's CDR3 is CASSYLLTRTYNEQFF. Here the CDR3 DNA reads TGTGCCAGCAGTTACCTACTAACTAGGACCTACAATGAGCAGTTCTTC.

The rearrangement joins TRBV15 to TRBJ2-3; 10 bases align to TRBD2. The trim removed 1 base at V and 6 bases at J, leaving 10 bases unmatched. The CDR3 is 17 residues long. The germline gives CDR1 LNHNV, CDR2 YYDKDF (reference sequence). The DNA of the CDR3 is TGTGCCACCAGCAGAGGACTAGCGGGCTCTACCGCCGATACGCAGTATTTT. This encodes CATSRGLAGSTADTQYF.

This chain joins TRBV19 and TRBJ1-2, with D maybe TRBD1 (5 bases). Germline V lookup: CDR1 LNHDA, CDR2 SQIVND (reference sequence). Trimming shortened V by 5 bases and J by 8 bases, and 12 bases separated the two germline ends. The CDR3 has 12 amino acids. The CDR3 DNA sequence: TGTGCCAGTAGTCCCGGGACCGGGGGCTACACCTTC. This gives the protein CASSPGTGGYTF.

CDR3 loop: CASGPEQFF. The CDR3 nucleotides read TGTGCCAGCGGACCGGAGCAGTTCTTC. The V gene is TRBV7-2, the J gene TRBJ2-1; D unclear. The CDR3 is 9 residues long. Germline V gene lookup returns CDR1 SGHTA and CDR2 FQGNSA. The V gene lost 8 bases and the J gene lost 10 bases, with 6 bases spanning the gap.

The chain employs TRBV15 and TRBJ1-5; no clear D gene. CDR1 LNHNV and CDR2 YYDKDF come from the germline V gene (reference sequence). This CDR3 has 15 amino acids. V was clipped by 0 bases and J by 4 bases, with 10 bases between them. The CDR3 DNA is TGTGCCACCAGCAGAGATCTCCCTTTTAATCAGCCCCAGCATTTT. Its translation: CATSRDLPFNQPQHF.

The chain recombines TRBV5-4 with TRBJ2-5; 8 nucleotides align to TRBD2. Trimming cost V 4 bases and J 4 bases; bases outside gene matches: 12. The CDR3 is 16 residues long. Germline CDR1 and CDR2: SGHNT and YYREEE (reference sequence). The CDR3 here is CASSRPSGRGLETQYF. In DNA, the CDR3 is TGTGCCAGCAGCCGACCCAGCGGGAGAGGTTTAGAGACCCAGTACTTC.

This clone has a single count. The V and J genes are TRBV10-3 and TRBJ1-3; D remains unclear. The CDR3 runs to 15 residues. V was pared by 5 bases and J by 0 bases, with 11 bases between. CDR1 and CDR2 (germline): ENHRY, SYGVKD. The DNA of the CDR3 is TGTGCCATCAGTCCGTGGGAAAGCTCTGGAAACACCATATATTTT. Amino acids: CAISPWESSGNTIYF.

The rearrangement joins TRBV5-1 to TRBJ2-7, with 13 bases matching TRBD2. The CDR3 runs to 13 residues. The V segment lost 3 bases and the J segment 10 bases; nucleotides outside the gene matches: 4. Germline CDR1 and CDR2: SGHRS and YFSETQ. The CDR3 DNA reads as TGCGCCAGCAGCTCCGGGACTAGCGGGAAACAGTACTTC. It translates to CASSSGTSGKQYF.

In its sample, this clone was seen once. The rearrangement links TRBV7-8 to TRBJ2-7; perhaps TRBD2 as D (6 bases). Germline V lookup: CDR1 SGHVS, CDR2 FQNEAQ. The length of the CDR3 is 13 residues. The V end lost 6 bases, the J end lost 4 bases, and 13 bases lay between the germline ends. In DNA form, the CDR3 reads TGTGCCAGCAGTTCAGGCCGGGGGTACGAGCAGTACTTC. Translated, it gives CASSSGRGYEQYF.

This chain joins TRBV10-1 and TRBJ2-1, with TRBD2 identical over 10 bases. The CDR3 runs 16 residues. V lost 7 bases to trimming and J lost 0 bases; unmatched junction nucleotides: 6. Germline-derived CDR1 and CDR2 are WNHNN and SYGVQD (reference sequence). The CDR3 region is CASIRTSGSSYNEQFF. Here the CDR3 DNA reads TGCGCCAGCATCCGGACTAGCGGTAGCTCCTACAATGAGCAGTTCTTC.

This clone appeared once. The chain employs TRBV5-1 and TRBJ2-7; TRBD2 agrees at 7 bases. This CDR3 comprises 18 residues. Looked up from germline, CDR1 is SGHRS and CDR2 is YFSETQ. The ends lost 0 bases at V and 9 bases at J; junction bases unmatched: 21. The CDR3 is CASSLVGGLSLSVSVQYF. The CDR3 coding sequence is TGCGCCAGCAGCTTGGTGGGAGGGCTCTCTCTCTCGGTATCGGTGCAGTACTTC. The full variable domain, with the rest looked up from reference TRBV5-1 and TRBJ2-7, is KAGVTQTPRYLIKTRGQQVTLSCSPISGHRSVSWYQQTPGQGLQFLFEYFSETQRNKGNFPGRFSGRQFSNSRSEMNVSTLELGDSALYLCASSLVGGLSLSVSVQYFGPGTRLTVT.

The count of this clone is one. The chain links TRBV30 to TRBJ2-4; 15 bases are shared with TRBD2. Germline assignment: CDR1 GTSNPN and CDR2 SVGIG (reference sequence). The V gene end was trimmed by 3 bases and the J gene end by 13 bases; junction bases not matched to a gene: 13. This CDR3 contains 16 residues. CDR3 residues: CAWSLDRGLAGGPQYF. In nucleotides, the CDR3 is TGTGCCTGGAGCCTCGACAGGGGACTAGCGGGAGGCCCCCAGTACTTC.

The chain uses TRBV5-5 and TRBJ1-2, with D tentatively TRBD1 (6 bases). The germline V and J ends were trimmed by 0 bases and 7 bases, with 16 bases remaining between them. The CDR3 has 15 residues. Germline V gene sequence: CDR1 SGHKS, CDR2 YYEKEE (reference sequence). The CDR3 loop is CASSLGGQGSGGYTF. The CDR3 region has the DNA TGTGCCAGCAGCTTGGGCGGGCAGGGGTCGGGTGGCTACACCTTC. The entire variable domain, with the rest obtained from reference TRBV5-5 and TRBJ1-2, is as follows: DAGVTQSPTHLIKTRGQQVTLRCSPISGHKSVSWYQQVLGQGPQFIFQYYEKEERGRGNFPDRFSARQFPNYSSELNVNALLLGDSALYLCASSLGGQGSGGYTFGSGTRLTVV.

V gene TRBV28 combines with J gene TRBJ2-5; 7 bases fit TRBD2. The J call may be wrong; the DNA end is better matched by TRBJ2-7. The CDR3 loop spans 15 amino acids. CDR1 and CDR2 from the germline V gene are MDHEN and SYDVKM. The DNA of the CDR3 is TGTGCCAGCAGTTGGGAGGGGACGGGAGCCCACGAGCAGTACTTC. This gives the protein CASSWEGTGAHEQYF.

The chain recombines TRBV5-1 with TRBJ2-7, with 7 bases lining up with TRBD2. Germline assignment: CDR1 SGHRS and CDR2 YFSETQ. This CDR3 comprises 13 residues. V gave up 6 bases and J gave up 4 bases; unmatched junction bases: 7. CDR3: CASTLDSGYEQYF. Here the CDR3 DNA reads TGCGCCAGCACCTTAGATAGCGGGTACGAGCAGTACTTC.

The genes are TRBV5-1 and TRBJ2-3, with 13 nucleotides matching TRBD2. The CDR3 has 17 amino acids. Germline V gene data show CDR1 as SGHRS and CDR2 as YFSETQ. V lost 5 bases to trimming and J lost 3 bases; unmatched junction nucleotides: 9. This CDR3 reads CASSIGGTSGATDTQYF. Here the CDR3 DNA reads TGCGCCAGCAGTATTGGTGGGACTAGCGGGGCTACAGATACGCAGTATTTT. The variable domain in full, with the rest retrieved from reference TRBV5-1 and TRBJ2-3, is KAGVTQTPRYLIKTRGQQVTLSCSPISGHRSVSWYQQTPGQGLQFLFEYFSETQRNKGNFPGRFSGRQFSNSRSEMNVSTLELGDSALYLCASSIGGTSGATDTQYFGPGTRLTVL.

CDR3 loop: CASSPSPSYEQYF. Here the CDR3 DNA reads TGTGCCAGCAGTCCGAGCCCCTCCTACGAGCAGTACTTC. The chain is built from TRBV27 and TRBJ2-7; D not resolved. Trimming left V 5 bases short and J 0 bases short, with 8 bases between. CDR1 MNHEY and CDR2 SMNVEV come from the germline V gene (reference sequence). The CDR3 is made up of 13 amino acids.

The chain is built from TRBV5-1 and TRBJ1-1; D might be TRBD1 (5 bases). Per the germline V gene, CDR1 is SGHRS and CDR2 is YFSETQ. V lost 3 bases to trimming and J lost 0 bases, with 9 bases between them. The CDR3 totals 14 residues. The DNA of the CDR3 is TGCGCCAGCAGCTGGGCGGACATGAACACTGAAGCTTTCTTT. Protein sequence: CASSWADMNTEAFF.

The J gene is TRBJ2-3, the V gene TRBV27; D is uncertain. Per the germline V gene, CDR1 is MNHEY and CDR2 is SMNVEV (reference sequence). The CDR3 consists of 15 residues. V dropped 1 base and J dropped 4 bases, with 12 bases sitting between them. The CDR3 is CASSLWSGRPDTQYF. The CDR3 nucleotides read TGTGCCAGCAGTTTATGGTCCGGGCGCCCAGATACGCAGTATTTT.

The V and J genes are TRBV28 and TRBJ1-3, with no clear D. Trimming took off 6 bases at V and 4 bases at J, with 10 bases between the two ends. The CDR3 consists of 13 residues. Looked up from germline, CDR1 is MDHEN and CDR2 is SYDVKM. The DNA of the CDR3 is TGTGCCAGCAGCCTCCGGGTGGGAAACACCATATATTTT. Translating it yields CASSLRVGNTIYF.

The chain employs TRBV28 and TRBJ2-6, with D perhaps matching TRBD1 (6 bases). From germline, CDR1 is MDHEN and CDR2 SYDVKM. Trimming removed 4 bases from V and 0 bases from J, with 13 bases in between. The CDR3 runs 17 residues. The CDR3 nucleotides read TGTGCCAGCAGTTCCCCTGGACAGACCTCTGGGGCCAACGTCCTGACTTTC. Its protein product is CASSSPGQTSGANVLTF.

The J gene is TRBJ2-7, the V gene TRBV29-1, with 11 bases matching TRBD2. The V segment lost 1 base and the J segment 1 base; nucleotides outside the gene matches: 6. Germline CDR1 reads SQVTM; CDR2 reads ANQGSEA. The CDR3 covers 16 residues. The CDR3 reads CSVEAGGTSGSYEQYF. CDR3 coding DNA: TGCAGCGTTGAAGCTGGGGGGACTAGCGGTTCCTACGAGCAGTACTTC.

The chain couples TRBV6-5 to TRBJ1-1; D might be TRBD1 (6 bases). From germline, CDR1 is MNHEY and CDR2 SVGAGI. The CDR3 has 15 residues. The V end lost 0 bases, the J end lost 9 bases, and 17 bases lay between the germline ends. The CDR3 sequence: CASSYSTGGLGKAFF. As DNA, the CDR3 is TGTGCCAGCAGTTACTCGACCGGGGGCCTGGGAAAAGCTTTCTTT.